This T cell receptor beta chain was found in a study of identical twins. The table lists this clonotype with a few counts. The CDR3 length is 13 residues. Deletions cut 0 bases from V and 3 bases from J, with 8 bases between. Looked up from germline, CDR1 is SQVTM and CDR2 is ANQGSEA. cDNA carried unique molecular identifiers, and a universal primer site was added by template switching. TCRdb called the 5' RACE reads again in MiXCR, with one record for every CDR3 protein. Counted here are about 1.7 million distinct CDR3 sequences, about 32% occurring once; the ten biggest clones make up about 0.25%. This chain connects TRBV29-1 to TRBJ1-1, with D unresolved. The TCR originated in a newborn girl in good health. The sequenced sample was cord blood. Here the CDR3 DNA reads TGCAGCGTTGAAGAGGGCTCGGACACTGAAGCTTTCTTT. Its translation is CSVEEGSDTEAFF. Full variable domain (rest looked up from reference TRBV29-1 and TRBJ1-1): SAVISQKPSRDICQRGTSLTIQCQVDSQVTMMFWYRQQPGQSLTLIATANQGSEATYESGFVIDKFPISRPNLTFSTLTVSNMSPEDSSIYLCSVEEGSDTEAFFGQGTRLTVV.